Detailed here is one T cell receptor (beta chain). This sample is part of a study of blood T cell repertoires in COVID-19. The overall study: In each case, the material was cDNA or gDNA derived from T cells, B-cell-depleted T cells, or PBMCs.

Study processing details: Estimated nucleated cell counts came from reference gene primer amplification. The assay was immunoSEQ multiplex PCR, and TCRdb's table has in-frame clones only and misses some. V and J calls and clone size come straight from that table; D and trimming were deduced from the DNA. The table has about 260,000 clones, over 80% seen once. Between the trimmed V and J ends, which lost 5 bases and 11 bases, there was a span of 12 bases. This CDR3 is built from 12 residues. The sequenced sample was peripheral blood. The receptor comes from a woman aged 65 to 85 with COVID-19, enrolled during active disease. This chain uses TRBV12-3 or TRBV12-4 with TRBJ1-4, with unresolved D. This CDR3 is CASSPPGRKLFF. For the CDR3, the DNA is TGTGCCAGCAGTCCACCCGGGAGGAAACTGTTTTTT.